This T cell receptor beta chain was retrieved from a study of vaccination and CD4 T cells after COVID-19. Background on the study: The makeup of the convalescents was six males and four females, two of them Hispanic. The study's findings and limits: Relatively few convalescent patients were studied, without early post-infection timepoints.

Sequence data for DNA of cultured CD4+ T cells were generated by the Oncomine TCR Beta short-read assay. The genomic DNA was obtained from cultured CD4+ T cells by extraction with the QIAamp micro DNA kit. TCRdb independently ran MiXCR on the PCR reads; one entry per CDR3 protein. The repertoire holds 11,000 or so distinct CDR3 sequences, with roughly 43% as singletons. Trimming took 0 bases from V and 2 from J, leaving 6 bases between them. CDR3 length equals 14 residues. Treatment of the sample: roughly 10-day PBMC culture with coronavirus spike peptide pools or control peptides (ViraFEST assay). In regard to this clonotype: What it binds is unknown.

The chain recombines TRBV12-3 or TRBV12-4 with TRBJ2-3; D is unclear. The TCR was taken from a human donor who had recovered from COVID-19. The sequenced material came from CD4+ T cells from blood, cultured in vitro. Here the CDR3 reads CASSLAANTDTQYF. Written as DNA, the CDR3 is TGTGCCAGCAGTTTAGCGGCGAACACAGATACGCAGTATTTT.